This T cell receptor (beta chain) was recovered during a study of cytomegalovirus exposure and HLA in healthy donors (dated 2017 in TCRdb). For context, the study as a whole: An earlier analysis of some 500 of the donors reported more than 250 Gb of sequence data and 117 million unique TCR beta sequences from 150 million to 200 million T cells. An early release that covered 500 to 800 HLA-typed donors contained approximately 300 gigabases of sequencing data and around 85 million unique TCR sequences. The genetic ancestry cluster associated with self-reported Caucasian donors included roughly four fifths of the roughly 360 genotyped donors. The study aimed to test whether cataloging public T cell receptors could reveal signatures of past pathogen exposure. The study profiled the T cell repertoires of around 700 subjects by immunosequencing and related them to cytomegalovirus serostatus. A separate validation cohort of about 110 different subjects was used in addition to the roughly 640-subject first cohort. To predict cytomegalovirus infection status, the study combined high-throughput TCR immunosequencing, statistical association of individual TCRs with disease status, and machine learning. To study patterns of TCR occurrence, a later analysis re-analyzed previously published TCR beta repertoires from under 750 donors and added high-resolution HLA genotyping. Rather than drawing on any new phenotypic data, the later analysis identified candidate immune exposures from TCR beta sequences and the way those sequences occurred across donors. An earlier analysis of about 600 of the donors used high-throughput TCR beta sequencing to judge whether each TCR beta V gene segment behaved as functional or pseudogenic. Donor age, sex, ethnicity and CMV serostatus were compiled together with the repertoire data. A later genetic analysis took genome-wide SNP genotypes for about 55% of the roughly 670 donors and used that subset as a discovery cohort. Every discovery cohort repertoire had been produced on one sequencing platform. HLA typing covered class I and class II loci at four-digit resolution. The number of typed donors differed by locus: about 620-640 for A, B, C, DRB1 and DQB1; roughly 510 for DQA1; around 610 for DPA1; and some 450 for DPB1. Because of strong linkage in the cohort, roughly five DR-DQ haplotypes were treated as single units for association and clustering. Across approximately 400 genotyped donors of the cohort, an average of about 200,000 unique TCR beta nucleotide sequences per donor were sequenced, and roughly 18% of those sequences were non-productive. Summary of the overall study and its limitations: Most TCR sequences were observed very rarely across donors, whereas some public TCRs were present in many individuals. According to a later genetic analysis, donors in an Asian-associated ancestry cluster had fewer N-insertions in productive TCRs than the approximately 610-donor mean. The classifier was reported to diagnose cytomegalovirus status with high specificity and sensitivity in both the original cohort and the validation cohort. A total of 164 TCR beta chains were listed by the study as associated with cytomegalovirus. Immune exposure information for the cohort was limited to CMV serostatus. Linkage disequilibrium might explain the correlated functional status among segregating V segments, but an unknown experimental factor could not be ruled out. This cohort had only TCR beta chains sequenced, and the lack of alpha or paired-chain data limited which features could be detected. Compared with equally common non-associated chains, HLA-associated TCR beta chains in a later analysis were more clonally expanded and had lower generation probabilities. According to a later analysis, TCR association rates differed among HLA loci, with DRB1 alleles showing the most associated TCRs and HLA-C alleles showing the fewest. A further reported finding was that TCR beta sequences accurately predicted the HLA-A and HLA-B alleles for most subjects in the first cohort. HLA typing was unavailable for some donors at each locus, so association tests used only the typed subset. In a later analysis, several top co-occurrence clusters were reported to appear linked to parvovirus B19, influenza, CMV and Epstein-Barr virus. A few of the identified cytomegalovirus-associated TCR beta chains were confirmed in vitro to be specific for cytomegalovirus antigens. In a later genetic analysis, a missense DCLRE1C variant was associated with V-gene and J-gene trimming of TCR beta chains, and the association was replicated in an independent cohort. Broadly in line with IMGT annotations, most TCR beta V segments showed up in productive rearrangements about 87% or about 30% of the time in an earlier analysis of approximately 600 of the donors. About 17 rarely observed V segments, including chromosome 9 orphons, were excluded from the earlier analysis of almost 600 of the donors because counts were too low. At a false discovery rate of 0.05, a later analysis linked 15,000 to 20,000 TCR beta sequences to specific HLA alleles. A cluster of highly shared sequence variants was judged likely to be a technical artifact of the sequencing pipeline. The presence/absence analyses assumed that sequencing depth was roughly uniform across donors, and that assumption may not be true. According to the authors, the approach could potentially be generalized to other disease states and immunological phenotypes. According to a later analysis, most CMV-associated TCR beta chains appeared to be HLA-restricted, and the HLA associations seemed to be driven largely by CMV exposure. Assigning TCR associations to individual alleles was difficult when HLA alleles, especially DR and DQ, strongly co-occurred. The 87-base-pair reads could not distinguish some IMGT-functional V segments, including TRBV6-2 and TRBV6-3, so those segments were excluded.

For CDR1 and CDR2, the germline V gene lists LGHNA and YSLEER. A distance of 14 bases separates the germline ends of V and J, which lose 4 bases and 1 base respectively. The CDR3 goes from the cysteine to the phenylalanine over 16 residues. The entry retains the CDR3 DNA only, 48 bases that are in frame from base 1. The library was generated by the immunoSEQ multiplex PCR assay. For the multiplex PCR, a mixture combining 60 forward primers for TCR Vbeta segments and 13 reverse primers for TCR Jbeta segments was used. The CDR3 region of rearranged TCR beta genes was amplified from genomic DNA with a multiplex PCR assay. Amplified TCR beta libraries were sequenced as 87-base-pair reads on the Illumina HiSeq System. As for how the authors treated the data: A later analysis tallied 70 million to 100 million unique TCR beta chains across the roughly 610 repertoires, and approximately 9.9 million of those chains were shared by two or more donors. Raw reads were error-corrected and collapsed into unique sequences with a nearest-neighbor algorithm that merged closely related sequences to remove PCR and sequencing errors. To assign V, D and J gene segments, CDR3 sequences were aligned to IMGT reference sequences. For a sequence to be retained, at least a six-nucleotide match to both a V gene segment and a J gene segment was required. Rearrangements were called productive when the CDR3 lacked stop codons and stayed in frame with V and J; all others were non-productive. Following IMGT convention, CDR3 was defined as the stretch from the second conserved V-encoded cysteine to the conserved J-encoded phenylalanine. The earlier analysis of about 530 of the donors excluded any sequence lacking an unambiguous match to a single V gene segment. In an earlier analysis of a few hundred of the donors, V segments were called functional above 56.7% productive rearrangements and were called segregating when the between-donor standard deviation exceeded 5%. To diagnose cytomegalovirus status from the catalog of TCR beta chain sequences, a statistical classification framework was built. A later analysis assigned V and J genes by comparing TCR nucleotide sequences with IMGT/GENE-DB human TR gene sequences. The TCRdist pipeline was used in a later analysis to assign CDR3 sequences and most-parsimonious VDJ recombination scenarios. A later analysis defined each TCR beta chain by its CDR3 amino acid sequence plus V-gene family, and excluded reads lacking a unique V-gene family. As a way to deal with suspected cross-contamination and a sequencing artifact, a later analysis dropped 592 nucleotide sequences that were highly shared and had low generation probability. A later analysis calculated a clonal expansion index for each public chain from normalized within-repertoire ranks of inferred template counts. In a later analysis, generation probabilities were computed using a VDJ recombination model fitted to out-of-frame rearrangements, and the results were checked against IGoR. In a later analysis, TCR-TCR, TCR-HLA and TCR-CMV co-occurrence was scored with hypergeometric tests, and a repertoire-size bias correction was applied to TCR pairs. A later analysis estimated false discovery rates by permuting HLA or CMV assignments 20 times. A later analysis grouped co-occurring TCRs with DBSCAN, adding TCRdist sequence similarity when clustering within HLA-allele-positive subsets. Repertoires with fewer than 30,000 or more than 120,000 public chains were left out of co-occurrence clustering, as were about 5 repertoires with anomalous nucleotide sharing. TCRdb obtained this table from immuneACCESS and retained in-frame rearrangements with V and J assigned. These tables miss some clones; where compared with another copy, unresolved V genes account for less than half of the shortfall, and the remainder is unexplained. V, J and clone size were drawn from that table, and D and trimming were deduced from the DNA. In this sample the table shows approximately 100,000 clones, 10% of which occur a single time. The top ten hold under 6.5% of the sample.

The cohort comprised 550 to 700 healthy bone marrow donors. At the time of sampling, all cohort members were nominally healthy, though unrecorded immune exposures were likely present. The donor tested CMV seropositive and was one of the 289 seropositive cohort members. Each donor provided a peripheral blood sample, and peripheral blood mononuclear cells were used for TCR beta sequencing. Genomic DNA was extracted from the blood cell samples with the Qiagen DNeasy Blood Extraction Kit. This clone was detected only a few times. Its antigen has not been determined. Base qualities are not provided; no much larger clone lies one nucleotide away.

The receptor comes from a man in his forties in good health and CMV-seropositive. Recombination joined TRBV4-3 with TRBJ2-1; D gene: possibly TRBD2, on 6 matching bases. Sequencing input: PBMCs. CDR3 reads: CASSRAGRLSYNEQFF. The DNA sequence is as follows: TGCGCCAGCAGCCGAGCAGGGAGGCTATCCTACAATGAGCAGTTCTTC.